The next 27 T cell receptor beta chains were all read from a single sample in a study of identifying expanded T cells in peripheral blood. Measured with immunoSEQ multiplex PCR; TCRdb has only the in-frame clones, and not every one. Found here are about 91,000 clones, more than 70% of them singletons; the top ten hold about 4%. What was sequenced was blood. The receptors shown here come from a person between 18 and 75 years old in good health.

The chain combines TRBV5-4 with TRBJ2-3; 8 bases fit TRBD2. The V and J ends lost 5 bases and 5 bases, in that order; junction bases with no gene match: 7. The CDR3 has 14 residues. Germline V gives CDR1 SGHNT, CDR2 YYREEE (reference sequence). CDR3 coding DNA: TGTGCCAGCAGTCGGGGGGGCCTCGGAGATACGCAGTATTTT. This translates into CASSRGGLGDTQYF. Full variable domain (remainder filled in from reference TRBV5-4 and TRBJ2-3): ETGVTQSPTHLIKTRGQQVTLRCSSQSGHNTVSWYQQALGQGPQFIFQYYREEENGRGNFPPRFSGLQFPNYSSELNVNALELDDSALYLCASSRGGLGDTQYFGPGTRLTVL.

The chain combines TRBV19 with TRBJ1-2; no clear D. There are 12 residues in the CDR3. The V end was cut by 4 bases, the J end by 4 bases, with 7 bases between. Germline V lookup: CDR1 LNHDA, CDR2 SQIVND (reference sequence). The CDR3, as DNA: TGTGCCAGTAGTACGTCTCGCTATGGCTACACCTTC. It codes for CASSTSRYGYTF.

The rearrangement joins TRBV6-1 to TRBJ2-7, with TRBD1 as a possible D gene (6 bases). The CDR3 spans 15 residues. Germline V gene data show CDR1 as MNHNS and CDR2 as SASEGT. Trimming cost V 1 base and J 0 bases, with 10 bases left between them. For the CDR3, the DNA is TGTGCCAGCAGTGAAGTGGGACACAGCTCCTACGAGCAGTACTTC. It encodes CASSEVGHSSYEQYF.

The chain has TRBV30 and TRBJ2-2, with D hard to call. Germline V gene lookup returns CDR1 GTSNPN and CDR2 SVGIG (reference sequence). V was clipped by 3 bases and J by 0 bases, with 11 bases between them. This CDR3 comprises 15 residues. The DNA of the CDR3 is TGTGCCTGGAGAACGTCGGATTCGAACACCGGGGAGCTGTTTTTT. Translated: CAWRTSDSNTGELFF.

With regard to this clone: Other DNA sequences in this sample translate to the same CDR3. The V gene is TRBV30, the J gene TRBJ1-5; 8 nucleotides match TRBD1. Per germline, CDR1 GTSNPN and CDR2 SVGIG (reference sequence). Unmatched junction bases numbered 1, after V lost 2 bases and J lost 4 bases. This CDR3 region has 13 residues. The CDR3 region is CAWSRQGNQPQHF. CDR3 bases: TGTGCCTGGAGTAGACAGGGGAATCAGCCCCAGCATTTT.

The CDR3 coding sequence is TGTGCCAGCAGCCAAGATCCCCAGATCCAGCCCCAGCATTTT. Translation gives CASSQDPQIQPQHF. This chain links TRBV4-2 with TRBJ1-5; D is undetermined. Germline V gives CDR1 LGHNA, CDR2 YNFKEQ. The V end was cut by 0 bases, the J end by 7 bases, with 10 bases between. The CDR3 has 14 amino acids.

The chain employs TRBV21-1 and TRBJ2-7. TRBV21-1 is tagged as a pseudogene. The CDR3 spans 10 residues. This CDR3 reads CARTPYEQYF. Here the CDR3 DNA reads TGTGCCCGAACCCCTTACGAGCAGTACTTC.

The chain joins TRBV4-3 to TRBJ1-1; possibly TRBD1 for D (6 bases). With 4 bases removed from V and 6 bases from J, the gap between germline ends came to 15 bases. Germline-derived CDR1 and CDR2 are LGHNA and YSLEER. The CDR3 is 14 residues long. The CDR3 region has the DNA TGCGCCAGCAGCCTTGACAGGAGCGGCGCTGAAGCTTTCTTT. Its protein product is CASSLDRSGAEAFF.

This clone was counted a single time. This chain connects TRBV19 to TRBJ1-1; 7 positions agree with TRBD1. The CDR3 covers 16 residues. V shed 5 bases, J shed 0 bases, and the junction held 9 bases outside the gene matches. Germline V gene data show CDR1 as LNHDA and CDR2 as SQIVND (reference sequence). The chain's CDR3 is CASSATGPFMNTEAFF. In DNA form, the CDR3 reads TGTGCCAGTAGTGCGACAGGGCCTTTCATGAACACTGAAGCTTTCTTT.

This clone has a handful of counts. This chain joins TRBV7-2 and TRBJ2-7; 8 bases map to TRBD1. Germline V gene lookup returns CDR1 SGHTA and CDR2 FQGNSA. J gave up 2 bases and V 4 bases, and 7 bases lay outside the gene matches. The CDR3 contains 15 residues. The CDR3 DNA is TGTGCCAGCAGCTCTCCCGGGACAGGTACCTACGAGCAGTACTTC. Translating gives CASSSPGTGTYEQYF.

The J gene is TRBJ2-1, the V gene TRBV18, with D maybe TRBD2 (5 bases). Trimming took 4 bases from V and 7 from J, leaving 20 bases between them. CDR3 size: 16 residues. Germline CDR1 is KGHSH and CDR2 is LQKENI. The CDR3 loop reads CASSRVGEVGTNEQFF. Written as DNA, the CDR3 is TGTGCCAGCTCACGGGTCGGGGAAGTGGGTACGAATGAGCAGTTCTTC.

This clone came up once. This chain links TRBV5-6 with TRBJ1-1, with 7 nucleotides matching TRBD1. J gave up 2 bases and V 5 bases, and 12 bases lay outside the gene matches. The CDR3 extends over 16 amino acids. Germline CDR1 and CDR2: SGHDT and YYEEEE. The CDR3 DNA follows: TGTGCCAGCAGTCGCGGACAGGCCCGATCAAACACTGAAGCTTTCTTT. Protein product: CASSRGQARSNTEAFF.

The chain carries TRBV6-5 and TRBJ1-2; D gene ambiguous. With 6 bases removed from V and 0 bases from J, the gap between germline ends came to 11 bases. The length of the CDR3 is 14 residues. CDR1 and CDR2 from the germline V gene are MNHEY and SVGAGI. The CDR3 spells CASRAGSTNYGYTF. The CDR3 region has the DNA TGTGCCAGCAGGGCGGGATCAACTAACTATGGCTACACCTTC.

The V and J genes are TRBV7-9 and TRBJ1-2, with a tentative D call TRBD1 (6 bases). The CDR3 length is 16 residues. Looked up from germline, CDR1 is SEHNR and CDR2 is FQNEAQ (reference sequence). V lost 6 bases to trimming and J lost 4 bases, with 21 bases between them. CDR3 sequence: CASRPPHRVGGYGYTF. The CDR3 DNA reads TGTGCCAGCAGACCTCCTCACAGGGTAGGGGGCTATGGCTACACCTTC.

The J gene is TRBJ2-5, the V gene TRBV11-2; TRBD2 matches at 7 bases. Per germline, CDR1 SGHAT and CDR2 FQNNGV. J gave up 5 bases and V 5 bases, and 5 bases lay outside the gene matches. The CDR3 is made up of 13 amino acids. CDR3 DNA sequence: TGTGCCAGCAGCCGGACTAGGGTTGAGACCCAGTACTTC. As protein: CASSRTRVETQYF.

This chain links TRBV5-1 with TRBJ2-5, with D possibly matching TRBD1 (6 bases). Between the trimmed V and J ends, which lost 4 bases and 3 bases, there was a span of 13 bases. The length of the CDR3 is 14 residues. Germline assignment: CDR1 SGHRS and CDR2 YFSETQ. The CDR3 here is CASSPIGGEETQYF. CDR3 bases: TGCGCCAGCAGCCCCATTGGGGGCGAAGAGACCCAGTACTTC.

This clone was observed once. The chain has TRBV7-9 and TRBJ2-5; D is unclear. There are 15 residues in the CDR3. Trimming removed 0 bases at V and 1 base at J, with 9 bases between. Germline V CDR1 and CDR2: SEHNR, FQNEAQ (reference sequence). CDR3 amino acids: CASSLAGRSQETQYF. DNA of the CDR3: TGTGCCAGCAGCTTAGCTGGCAGGAGCCAAGAGACCCAGTACTTC.

The chain employs TRBV5-1 and TRBJ2-5, with 12 bases that match TRBD2. The CDR3 consists of 24 residues. Germline V lookup: CDR1 SGHRS, CDR2 YFSETQ. The trim removed 0 bases at V and 2 bases at J, leaving 26 bases unmatched. DNA of the CDR3: TGCGCCAGCAGCTTGGAGTACTCGGTGACTAGCGGGAGCGTAAGACACAGAAAACAAGAGACCCAGTACTTC. It translates to CASSLEYSVTSGSVRHRKQETQYF.

The table lists this clone with a count of one. This chain connects TRBV7-9 to TRBJ1-4, with D possibly being TRBD1 (6 bases). The CDR3 consists of 15 residues. Between the trimmed V and J ends, which lost 5 bases and 6 bases, there was a span of 16 bases. The V gene's germline CDR1 is SEHNR and CDR2 FQNEAQ (reference sequence). CDR3 loop: CASSLGTGRDEKLFF. As DNA, the CDR3 is TGTGCCAGCAGCCTGGGTACAGGGAGGGATGAAAAACTGTTTTTT.

The chain couples TRBV19 to TRBJ1-5; D unclear. Trimming left V 3 bases short and J 2 bases short, with 14 bases between. The CDR3 consists of 16 residues. CDR1 LNHDA and CDR2 SQIVND come from the germline V gene (reference sequence). CDR3 nucleotide sequence: TGTGCCAGTAGTATTCTCTTTACCGGCGGCAATCAGCCCCAGCATTTT. This gives the protein CASSILFTGGNQPQHF.

The chain carries TRBV6-1 and TRBJ2-2; TRBD2 matches 10 bases. Looked up from germline, CDR1 is MNHNS and CDR2 is SASEGT. CDR3 length: 15 residues. With 4 bases clipped from V and 7 bases from J, the junction kept 6 bases outside the gene matches. The CDR3 loop reads CASSALAGDIGELFF. In nucleotides, the CDR3 is TGTGCCAGCAGTGCTCTAGCGGGGGATATCGGGGAGCTGTTTTTT.

The CDR3 region is CAISEGGRTDTQYF. Written as DNA, the CDR3 is TGTGCCATCAGTGAGGGAGGAAGAACAGATACGCAGTATTTT. The chain carries TRBV10-3 and TRBJ2-3; weak D call: TRBD2 (5 bases). Germline lookup yields CDR1 ENHRY and CDR2 SYGVKD. V was shortened by 2 bases and J by 3 bases, with 9 bases between the two germline ends. This CDR3 contains 14 residues.

The chain combines TRBV29-1 with TRBJ1-2; 8 bases align to TRBD1. This CDR3 is built from 13 residues. Germline-derived CDR1 and CDR2 are SQVTM and ANQGSEA. Trimming cost V 5 bases and J 4 bases; bases outside gene matches: 6. The DNA of the CDR3 is TGCAGCGTTTACAGGGGGATCGCCTATGGCTACACCTTC. This translates into CSVYRGIAYGYTF.

CDR3 loop: CASSLTVPQPQHF. Written as DNA, the CDR3 is TGTGCCAGCAGTTTAACAGTCCCTCAGCCCCAGCATTTT. The rearrangement joins TRBV28 to TRBJ1-5; D uncertain. The length of the CDR3 is 13 residues. The ends were cut back, 2 bases at V and 6 bases at J, with 8 bases in the middle. CDR1 is MDHEN and CDR2 is SYDVKM in the germline V gene.

CDR3 DNA: TGTGCCAGCAGTTTTCCACGGGGGGCTTTCTCCTACAATGAGCAGTTCTTC. This translates into CASSFPRGAFSYNEQFF. The chain joins TRBV28 to TRBJ2-1, with D possibly matching TRBD2 (7 bases). Deletions cut 3 bases from V and 0 bases from J, with 15 bases between. Germline V lookup: CDR1 MDHEN, CDR2 SYDVKM. There are 17 residues in the CDR3.

The CDR3 sequence: CASSVMASGETDTQYF. The CDR3, as DNA: TGTGCCAGCAGTGTAATGGCTAGCGGAGAAACAGATACGCAGTATTTT. This rearrangement joins TRBV2 to TRBJ2-3; 7 nucleotides agree with TRBD2. The CDR3 runs to 16 residues. Germline lookup yields CDR1 SNHLY and CDR2 FYNNEI. The ends lost 4 bases at V and 3 bases at J; junction bases unmatched: 10. The variable domain in full, completed from reference TRBV2 and TRBJ2-3, reads EPEVTQTPSHQVTQMGQEVILRCVPISNHLYFYWYRQILGQKVEFLVSFYNNEISEKSEIFDDQFSVERPDGSNFTLKIRSTKLEDSAMYFCASSVMASGETDTQYFGPGTRLTVL.

V and J are TRBV6-6 and TRBJ2-7; the match to TRBD1 covers 7 bases. This CDR3 is 16 amino acids long. V lost 5 bases to trimming and J lost 3 bases; unmatched junction nucleotides: 13. Germline V gene data show CDR1 as MNHNY and CDR2 as SVGAGI (reference sequence). The CDR3: CASSPFMGQTGYEQYF. CDR3 in DNA: TGTGCCAGCAGTCCTTTTATGGGACAGACGGGCTACGAGCAGTACTTC.